These T cell receptor beta chains were read from a single sample in a study of CD8+ T cells in alopecia areata. Data came from immunoSEQ multiplex PCR; TCRdb stores just in-frame clones and leaves some out. This sample yields 75,000 to 85,000 clones, of which roughly 66% are seen a single time; 20% to 25% belongs to the top ten. The material was CD8+ T cells sorted from blood, obtained at week 24, from a patient treated with tofacitinib. The receptors come from a human donor with alopecia areata. Both conserved end residues are part of each CDR3. Each record gives: V gene, J gene, D gene, clone size, CDR3 protein, CDR3 DNA. D genes are given only for firm matches. Where a row states a size, it is once, few, many or the class of an expanded clone; other rows omit it.

V gene: TRBV15
J gene: TRBJ2-3
D gene: .
clone size: .
CDR3 protein: CATSREGGLGTDTQYF
CDR3 DNA: TGTGCCACCAGCAGAGAAGGTGGGCTGGGCACAGATACGCAGTATTTT

V gene: TRBV6-5
J gene: TRBJ2-2
D gene: TRBD2
clone size: .
CDR3 protein: CATRLANNGELFF
CDR3 DNA: TGTGCCACTAGACTAGCGAATAACGGGGAGCTGTTTTTT

V gene: TRBV18
J gene: TRBJ1-5
D gene: .
clone size: .
CDR3 protein: CASSPYKNQPQHF
CDR3 DNA: TGTGCCAGCTCACCATACAAGAATCAGCCCCAGCATTTT

V gene: TRBV11-2
J gene: TRBJ2-7
D gene: .
clone size: once
CDR3 protein: CASSVSRGYTYEQYF
CDR3 DNA: TGTGCCAGCAGCGTCAGCAGGGGATACACCTACGAGCAGTACTTC

V gene: TRBV5-1
J gene: TRBJ1-5
D gene: .
clone size: .
CDR3 protein: CASSTGTDSNQPQHF
CDR3 DNA: TGCGCCAGCAGCACCGGGACGGATAGCAATCAGCCCCAGCATTTT

V gene: TRBV19
J gene: TRBJ1-1
D gene: .
clone size: .
CDR3 protein: CASSWSGTNTEAFF
CDR3 DNA: TGTGCCAGTAGTTGGAGCGGTACCAACACTGAAGCTTTCTTT

V gene: TRBV6-5
J gene: TRBJ1-5
D gene: .
clone size: .
CDR3 protein: CASSYSPNQPQHF
CDR3 DNA: TGTGCCAGCAGTTACTCCCCCAATCAGCCCCAGCATTTT

V gene: TRBV27
J gene: TRBJ2-7
D gene: .
clone size: .
CDR3 protein: CASSPTPPLSYEQYF
CDR3 DNA: TGTGCCAGCAGCCCCACCCCCCCTCTCTCCTACGAGCAGTACTTC

V gene: TRBV28
J gene: TRBJ2-5
D gene: TRBD2
clone size: few
CDR3 protein: CASSLPGLAGAETQYF
CDR3 DNA: TGTGCCAGCAGTTTACCAGGACTAGCGGGAGCAGAGACCCAGTACTTC

V gene: TRBV23-1
J gene: TRBJ2-7
D gene: TRBD1
clone size: .
CDR3 protein: CASSQSGGGYEQYF
CDR3 DNA: TGCGCCAGCAGTCAATCAGGGGGCGGCTACGAGCAGTACTTC

V gene: TRBV9
J gene: TRBJ1-2
D gene: .
clone size: few
CDR3 protein: CASSVGGVGGYTF
CDR3 DNA: TGTGCCAGCAGCGTAGGAGGAGTTGGGGGCTACACCTTC

V gene: TRBV10-3
J gene: TRBJ2-7
D gene: TRBD2
clone size: .
CDR3 protein: CAISEGLAGPISYEQYF
CDR3 DNA: TGTGCCATCAGTGAGGGACTAGCGGGACCTATCTCCTACGAGCAGTACTTC

V gene: TRBV9
J gene: TRBJ1-1
D gene: .
clone size: few
CDR3 protein: CASSVDRDRNTEAFF
CDR3 DNA: TGTGCCAGCAGTGTAGACCGGGACCGGAACACTGAAGCTTTCTTT

V gene: TRBV6-5
J gene: TRBJ2-7
D gene: .
clone size: .
CDR3 protein: CASSPFAGSDYEQYF
CDR3 DNA: TGTGCCAGCAGCCCCTTTGCGGGATCCGACTACGAGCAGTACTTC

V gene: TRBV9
J gene: TRBJ2-1
D gene: TRBD2
clone size: .
CDR3 protein: CASSVSSGGAGYNEQFF
CDR3 DNA: TGTGCCAGCAGCGTTAGTAGCGGGGGGGCTGGCTACAATGAGCAGTTCTTC

V gene: TRBV11-2
J gene: TRBJ2-7
D gene: TRBD2
clone size: .
CDR3 protein: CASSSETSGPYYEQYF
CDR3 DNA: TGTGCCAGCAGCTCGGAGACTAGCGGTCCCTACTACGAGCAGTACTTC